This T cell receptor (beta chain) was identified in a study of early T cells in non-severe SARS-CoV-2 infection. Across the study: The sequenced material was bulk RNA from unsorted whole blood, and its chains were unpaired.

The CDR3 loop spans 16 amino acids. V lost 5 bases, J lost 1 base, and 13 bases lay in between. CDR1 SGHNT and CDR2 YYREEE come from the germline V gene (reference sequence). MiXCR, run by TCRdb on the 5' RACE reads, gives a single entry per CDR3 protein. The sample records approximately 88,000 distinct CDR3 sequences, roughly an eighth being singletons. There are a few counts of this clonotype. The specimen was whole blood. The chain links TRBV5-4 to TRBJ2-6; D is unresolved. This clonotype was sampled from an adult who was a healthcare worker with PCR-confirmed SARS-CoV-2 infection or an uninfected control (not recorded which). CDR3 sequence: CASRGRMTSGANVLTF. The DNA of the CDR3 is TGTGCCAGCAGGGGCAGGATGACTTCTGGGGCCAACGTCCTGACTTTC.